Following are 30 T cell receptor beta chains from one sample sequenced in a study of identifying expanded T cells in peripheral blood. Measured with immunoSEQ multiplex PCR; TCRdb has only the in-frame clones, and not every one. The sample includes around 130,000 clones, about 88% of them seen just once. The sample was blood. All receptors derive from a person aged 18 to 70 in good health.

The chain uses TRBV7-3 and TRBJ2-3, with no clear D. The germline gives CDR1 SGHTA, CDR2 FQGTGA. V was trimmed by 8 bases and J by 3 bases, leaving 15 bases between them. The CDR3 totals 14 residues. CDR3 sequence (DNA): TGTGCCAGCCGTTACGGCCCTGGGACAGATACGCAGTATTTT. Translating it yields CASRYGPGTDTQYF.

This chain joins TRBV25-1 and TRBJ2-7, with 7 bases lining up with TRBD2. The V gene's germline CDR1 is MGHDK and CDR2 SYGVNS. The CDR3 totals 13 residues. Germline trimming cut 10 bases from V and 6 bases from J; bases unmatched to any gene: 12. CDR3 region: CANLWGREGEQYF. The CDR3 coding sequence is TGTGCCAATCTTTGGGGCAGGGAGGGCGAGCAGTACTTC.

J is TRBJ2-7 and V is TRBV2; D might be TRBD2 (6 bases). Germline V gene lookup returns CDR1 SNHLY and CDR2 FYNNEI. The CDR3 has 12 residues. With 6 bases removed from V and 2 bases from J, the gap between germline ends came to 8 bases. Here the CDR3 DNA reads TGTGCCAGCAGACTAGCTACCTACGAGCAGTACTTC. This encodes CASRLATYEQYF.

This chain connects TRBV4-2 to TRBJ1-1; 10 bases map to TRBD1. The CDR3 consists of 15 residues. The germline gives CDR1 LGHNA, CDR2 YNFKEQ. V dropped 4 bases and J dropped 4; count of bases not matched to a gene: 6. In DNA, the CDR3 is TGTGCCAGCAGCCTTCCGACAGGGGGCATCACTGAAGCTTTCTTT. As protein: CASSLPTGGITEAFF.

This clone came up once. The chain is built from TRBV6-1 and TRBJ1-6; TRBD1 is a possible D gene (5 bases). This CDR3 is built from 15 residues. CDR1 MNHNS and CDR2 SASEGT come from the germline V gene. With 5 bases removed from V and 3 bases from J, the gap between germline ends came to 11 bases. CDR3 sequence reads: CASSLGLFYNSPLHF. CDR3 DNA sequence: TGTGCCAGCAGTCTGGGACTTTTCTATAATTCACCCCTCCACTTT.

The V call is TRBV10-1, the J call TRBJ2-7; 8 bases align to TRBD2. The CDR3 covers 14 residues. The germline V gene has CDR1 WNHNN and CDR2 SYGVQD (reference sequence). Trimming at V came to 3 bases and at J to 4 bases, leaving 5 bases not matched to a gene. CDR3 amino acids: CASSEGLAGYEQYF. For the CDR3, the DNA is TGCGCCAGCAGTGAAGGTCTAGCGGGTTACGAGCAGTACTTC.

The chain's CDR3 is CASSPGLASNEQFF. CDR3 coding DNA: TGCGCCAGCAGCCCGGGACTAGCGAGCAATGAGCAGTTCTTC. The chain is built from TRBV5-1 and TRBJ2-1; 10 nucleotides agree with TRBD2. After removal of 4 bases from V and 6 bases from J, the junction contained 4 bases not matched to a gene. Germline V lookup: CDR1 SGHRS, CDR2 YFSETQ. The CDR3 is 14 amino acids. Supplemented by reference TRBV5-1 and TRBJ2-1, the full variable domain reads KAGVTQTPRYLIKTRGQQVTLSCSPISGHRSVSWYQQTPGQGLQFLFEYFSETQRNKGNFPGRFSGRQFSNSRSEMNVSTLELGDSALYLCASSPGLASNEQFFGPGTRLTVL.

The gene calls are TRBV18 and TRBJ2-1; TRBD1 matches 10 bases. J was trimmed by 5 bases and V by 4 bases; bases with no gene match: 14. CDR1 is KGHSH, CDR2 LQKENI, per germline. This CDR3 spans 18 amino acids. The CDR3 bases are TGTGCCAGCTCACGTCGGACAGGGGGTTTGGAGAACAACAATGAGCAGTTCTTC. Amino acids: CASSRRTGGLENNNEQFF.

This chain joins TRBV11-2 and TRBJ2-5; D not certain. Trimming took off 5 bases at V and 3 bases at J, with 10 bases between the two ends. The germline V gene has CDR1 SGHAT and CDR2 FQNNGV. CDR3 length: 13 amino acids. Here the CDR3 reads CASSPQPEETQYF. The CDR3 DNA is TGTGCCAGCAGCCCCCAGCCCGAAGAGACCCAGTACTTC.

This clone is a singleton in its sample. CDR3: CASTKPGGQETQYF. The CDR3 DNA reads TGTGCCAGCACCAAACCGGGGGGGCAAGAGACCCAGTACTTC. The gene calls are TRBV5-4 and TRBJ2-5; 8 nucleotides align to TRBD2. The CDR3 loop spans 14 amino acids. V shed 6 bases, J shed 2 bases, and the junction held 6 bases outside the gene matches. Germline CDR1 reads SGHNT; CDR2 reads YYREEE (reference sequence).

The chain is built from TRBV7-9 and TRBJ2-2, with unresolved D. The CDR3 has 14 residues. Per the germline V gene, CDR1 is SEHNR and CDR2 is FQNEAQ (reference sequence). V gave up 5 bases and J gave up 0 bases, with 7 bases separating them. The CDR3 loop reads CASSRPPNTGELFF. The CDR3 coding sequence is TGTGCCAGCAGCCGGCCCCCGAACACCGGGGAGCTGTTTTTT.

The J gene is TRBJ1-5, the V gene TRBV7-2; 8 bases match TRBD1. V shed 5 bases, J shed 0 bases, and the junction held 6 bases outside the gene matches. The CDR3 has 16 amino acids. Germline assignment: CDR1 SGHTA and CDR2 FQGNSA. The CDR3 nucleotides read TGTGCCAGCAGCCCAGTGACAGGGGATAGCAATCAGCCCCAGCATTTT. Protein sequence: CASSPVTGDSNQPQHF.

The V gene is TRBV19, the J gene TRBJ2-6; 8 bases align to TRBD2. The germline V gene has CDR1 LNHDA and CDR2 SQIVND (reference sequence). With 5 bases clipped from V and 0 bases from J, the junction kept 9 bases outside the gene matches. This CDR3 has 18 amino acids. The CDR3 region is CASSVMAGGSSGANVLTF. The DNA for the CDR3 is TGTGCCAGTAGTGTTATGGCGGGGGGAAGCTCTGGGGCCAACGTCCTGACTTTC.

The chain is built from TRBV7-8 and TRBJ2-7; D perhaps matches TRBD1 (6 bases). Trimming pared 2 bases from V and 5 bases from J, leaving 10 bases between. Germline V gene data show CDR1 as SGHVS and CDR2 as FQNEAQ. This CDR3 has 13 amino acids. CDR3 nucleotide sequence: TGTGCCAGCAGCTTATCAGGGGCGGACGAGCAGTACTTC. This translates into CASSLSGADEQYF.

The rearrangement joins TRBV10-3 to TRBJ2-7; no reliable D call. V was trimmed by 2 bases and J by 2 bases, leaving 7 bases between them. CDR1 ENHRY and CDR2 SYGVKD come from the germline V gene. The CDR3 is 13 residues long. Here the CDR3 DNA reads TGTGCCATCAGTGAGCTTGTCGCCTACGAGCAGTACTTC. Its translation is CAISELVAYEQYF.

The chain uses TRBV28 and TRBJ2-1; 8 bases align to TRBD2. CDR3 length: 15 amino acids. CDR1 and CDR2 (germline): MDHEN, SYDVKM. V lost 4 bases to trimming and J lost 0 bases; unmatched junction nucleotides: 2. CDR3 in amino acids: CASSSAGGSYNEQFF. The DNA for the CDR3 is TGTGCCAGCAGTTCGGCGGGAGGCTCCTACAATGAGCAGTTCTTC.

The chain carries TRBV11-3 and TRBJ2-1; D possibly uses TRBD1 or TRBD2 (6 bases each). V lost 1 base, J lost 15 bases, and 13 bases lay in between. The germline V gene encodes CDR1 SGHNT and CDR2 YENEEA. The CDR3 totals 12 residues. The DNA for the CDR3 is TGTGCCAGCAGCTTAGCTGGGGGGCGAAGGTTCTTC. It is translated as CASSLAGGRRFF.

V usage is TRBV7-9 and J usage is TRBJ1-1, with 8 bases aligning to TRBD1. V lost 5 bases to trimming and J lost 1 base; unmatched junction nucleotides: 6. This CDR3 region has 15 residues. CDR1 SEHNR and CDR2 FQNEAQ come from the germline V gene (reference sequence). CDR3: CASSHRTGPNTEAFF. CDR3 nucleotide sequence: TGTGCCAGCAGCCACCGGACAGGGCCGAACACTGAAGCTTTCTTT.

The rearrangement joins TRBV2 to TRBJ1-3; 7 bases are shared with TRBD1. The V gene's germline CDR1 is SNHLY and CDR2 FYNNEI. The CDR3 consists of 15 residues. Trimming cost V 4 bases and J 0 bases; bases outside gene matches: 3. The CDR3 DNA follows: TGTGCCAGCAGTGTCCGGGACAGCTCTGGAAACACCATATATTTT. This encodes CASSVRDSSGNTIYF.

The chain combines TRBV11-1 with TRBJ2-3; D not resolved. The germline V gene has CDR1 SGHAT and CDR2 FQDESV (reference sequence). The CDR3 runs to 16 residues. The V end lost 3 bases, the J end lost 1 base, and 14 bases lay between the germline ends. CDR3 region: CASSFQPFSGTDTQYF. The CDR3 nucleotides are TGTGCCAGCAGCTTCCAGCCCTTCTCGGGCACAGATACGCAGTATTTT.

This chain uses TRBV19 with TRBJ2-3; no clear D gene. Trimming removed 4 bases at V and 0 bases at J, with 8 bases between. Germline V gene data show CDR1 as LNHDA and CDR2 as SQIVND (reference sequence). The CDR3 runs to 14 residues. The CDR3 DNA is TGTGCCAGTAGTAACGGAGCTAGCACAGATACGCAGTATTTT. It encodes CASSNGASTDTQYF.

This clone was counted between two and nine times. This sequence joins TRBV27 and TRBJ1-2, with 9 bases lining up with TRBD1. Germline V gene sequence: CDR1 MNHEY, CDR2 SMNVEV (reference sequence). V shed 5 bases and J 4 bases; nucleotides not matched to a gene: 20. The CDR3 is 19 residues long. The DNA for the CDR3 is TGTGCCAGCAGTAATCTTCTGGACAGACAGGGGGGGGCTTTCTATGGCTACACCTTC. This codes for CASSNLLDRQGGAFYGYTF.

This chain connects TRBV5-1 to TRBJ2-7; 8 bases are a match to TRBD1. Germline CDR1 reads SGHRS; CDR2 reads YFSETQ. The CDR3 is 16 residues long. The trim removed 2 bases at V and 0 bases at J, leaving 7 bases unmatched. DNA of the CDR3: TGCGCCAGCAGCTTTCAGACAGGGGCCAGCTCCTACGAGCAGTACTTC. It is translated as CASSFQTGASSYEQYF.

The chain links TRBV5-4 to TRBJ2-1, with TRBD2 identical over 8 bases. The CDR3 runs 15 residues. The germline V gene has CDR1 SGHNT and CDR2 YYREEE (reference sequence). With 4 bases clipped from V and 7 bases from J, the junction kept 10 bases outside the gene matches. The CDR3 nucleotides read TGTGCCAGCAGCCTCGGGGGAGCGGGAGATAATGAGCAGTTCTTC. It yields the protein CASSLGGAGDNEQFF. Based on the CDR3 plus reference TRBV5-4 and TRBJ2-1, the full variable domain is ETGVTQSPTHLIKTRGQQVTLRCSSQSGHNTVSWYQQALGQGPQFIFQYYREEENGRGNFPPRFSGLQFPNYSSELNVNALELDDSALYLCASSLGGAGDNEQFFGPGTRLTVL.

This chain links TRBV5-4 with TRBJ1-1, with D possibly TRBD1 on 5 matching bases. The V gene lost 3 bases and the J gene lost 3 bases, with 12 bases spanning the gap. The CDR3 contains 14 residues. Germline-derived CDR1 and CDR2 are SGHNT and YYREEE (reference sequence). CDR3 amino acids: CASSWPGGDTEAFF. CDR3 nucleotide sequence: TGTGCCAGCAGCTGGCCTGGGGGTGACACTGAAGCTTTCTTT.

This chain connects TRBV6-6 to TRBJ1-1; TRBD1 agrees at 8 bases. V was pared by 2 bases and J by 4 bases, with 3 bases of the junction left unmatched. Germline CDR1 is MNHNY and CDR2 is SVGAGI (reference sequence). The CDR3 runs 14 residues. The CDR3 here is CASSYTGGRTEAFF. In DNA form, the CDR3 reads TGTGCCAGCAGTTACACAGGGGGACGCACTGAAGCTTTCTTT.

The chain combines TRBV7-9 with TRBJ1-4; TRBD1 agrees at 7 bases. The V gene end was trimmed by 1 base and the J gene end by 10 bases; junction bases not matched to a gene: 9. Germline V lookup: CDR1 SEHNR, CDR2 FQNEAQ (reference sequence). The CDR3 loop spans 15 amino acids. CDR3 region: CASSLGQGDIGKLFF. DNA of the CDR3: TGTGCCAGCAGCTTAGGCCAGGGGGATATCGGAAAACTGTTTTTT.

The gene calls are TRBV30 and TRBJ2-7; D is undetermined. With 5 bases removed from V and 1 base from J, the gap between germline ends came to 15 bases. The CDR3 is 14 amino acids. Germline CDR1 GTSNPN, CDR2 SVGIG (reference sequence). CDR3 residues: CAWESERPSYEQYF. CDR3 nucleotides: TGTGCCTGGGAGAGTGAGCGTCCGTCCTACGAGCAGTACTTC.

CDR3 in amino acids: CASGTVPIGSYEQYF. As DNA, the CDR3 is TGTGCCAGCGGAACAGTTCCGATCGGCTCCTACGAGCAGTACTTC. This chain joins TRBV27 and TRBJ2-7, with unresolved D. The V end was cut by 8 bases, the J end by 0 bases, with 17 bases between. The CDR3 contains 15 residues. CDR1 MNHEY and CDR2 SMNVEV come from the germline V gene (reference sequence).

The chain joins TRBV11-3 to TRBJ2-1; perhaps TRBD1 as D (6 bases). Germline V gene data show CDR1 as SGHNT and CDR2 as YENEEA. The CDR3 extends over 14 amino acids. V was pared by 3 bases and J by 6 bases, with 12 bases between. CDR3 region: CASSLGRGANEQFF. CDR3 DNA: TGTGCCAGCAGCTTGGGCAGGGGAGCCAATGAGCAGTTCTTC.